This TCR beta chain was observed in a study of blood T cell repertoires in COVID-19 (dated by TCRdb to 2020 to 2022). Context from the whole study: Samples covering the acute and convalescent phases of COVID-19 were provided by collaborators in the United States, Italy and Spain. The prospective study material was composed of cDNA or gDNA derived from T cells, B-cell-depleted T cells, or PBMCs. Deeply sampled blood TCRbeta repertoires from subjects exposed to, actively infected with, or recovered from COVID-19 were included in the dataset. The repertoires were made available in a free public database intended to serve as a resource for research on the immune response to SARS-CoV-2. Samples were obtained from the ongoing ImmuneRACE study (first 160 participants) and from over 1,000 subjects provided by 6 global collaborators. Nearly every sample came with metadata listing a de-identified subject ID, COVID-19 status, age in years and sex. Where available, HLA class I and class II types were obtained from metadata supplied by the sample provider rather than from assay-based typing.

Results the study describes overall, beyond this receptor: How much clinical and demographic metadata was included differed by source and by participant, and the metadata was provided uncurated.

The CDR3 has 15 amino acids, counting the end cysteine and phenylalanine. Only CDR3 DNA is held: 45 bases, read in frame from base 1. CDR1 is given as SGDLS and CDR2 as YYNGEE, both from the germline V gene. V and J lose 4 bases and 0 bases, and a span of 13 bases separates them. Enrolling through a virtual design, the prospective study's participants ranged in age from roughly 18 to 89 years and lived across 24 United States geographic areas. Cohort assignment in the prospective study relied on participant-reported clinical history from a screening survey and a study questionnaire. For ImmuneRACE Cohort 3, a participant was defined as recovered based on two consecutive negative NP/OP PCR tests, clearance by a healthcare professional, or resolution of symptoms. Each participant in the prospective study had whole blood, serum and a nasopharyngeal or oropharyngeal swab collected by mobile phlebotomists. Participants in the prospective study had the option to provide additional blood draws and questionnaires over a roughly 2-month period. Before DNA extraction, prospective study blood samples were shipped either frozen or at room temperature.

TCRbeta CDR3 regions were amplified from genomic DNA using the immunoSEQ Assay, a bias-controlled multiplex PCR. The authors' pipeline ran thus. Nucleated cell counts per sample were estimated from amplification of reference gene primers within the assay. To quantify the absolute abundance of each unique TCRbeta CDR3 rearrangement, sequence reads were collapsed and filtered. For each sample, productive Simpson clonality was calculated as the square root of Simpson's diversity index over productive rearrangements. Drawn from immuneACCESS, this table holds only the in-frame rearrangements with V and J called that TCRdb kept. Clones are partly lost; checked studies trace under half to an unresolved V gene and leave the rest unexplained. V, J and clone size were drawn from that table, and D and trimming were deduced from the DNA. The sample table shows around 300,000 clones, and around 90% are seen once. The top ten clonotypes cover just under 1% of the sample.

As concerns this clone: Its antigen is still unknown. The sample holds no much larger clone one base away, and base qualities are not on file.

This receptor chain uses TRBV9 and TRBJ1-2, with a weak D call of TRBD1 (6 bases match). This TCR came from a woman aged 25 to 39 who had recovered from COVID-19. Specimen: PBMCs or T cells enriched from blood (not recorded which). The DNA sequence is as follows: TGTGCCAGCAGCCTGACAGGCAGTTCTAACTATGGCTACACCTTC. This encodes CASSLTGSSNYGYTF.